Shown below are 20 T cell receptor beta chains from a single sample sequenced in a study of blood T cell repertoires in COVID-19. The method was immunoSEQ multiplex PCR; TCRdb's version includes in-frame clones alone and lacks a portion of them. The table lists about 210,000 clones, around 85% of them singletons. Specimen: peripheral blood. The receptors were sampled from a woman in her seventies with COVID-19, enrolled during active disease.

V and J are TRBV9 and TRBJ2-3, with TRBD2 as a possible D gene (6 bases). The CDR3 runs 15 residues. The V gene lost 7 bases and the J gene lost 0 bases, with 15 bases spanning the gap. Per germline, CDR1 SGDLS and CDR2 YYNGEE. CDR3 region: CASSGAGRSTDTQYF. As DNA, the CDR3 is TGTGCCAGCTCCGGTGCGGGGCGAAGCACAGATACGCAGTATTTT.

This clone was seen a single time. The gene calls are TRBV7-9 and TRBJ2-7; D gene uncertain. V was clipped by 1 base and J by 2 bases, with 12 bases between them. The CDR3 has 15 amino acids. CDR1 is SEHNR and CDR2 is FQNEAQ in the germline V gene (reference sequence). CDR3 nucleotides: TGTGCCAGCAGCTTAGGCGTGGGCACCGCCTACGAGCAGTACTTC. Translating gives CASSLGVGTAYEQYF.

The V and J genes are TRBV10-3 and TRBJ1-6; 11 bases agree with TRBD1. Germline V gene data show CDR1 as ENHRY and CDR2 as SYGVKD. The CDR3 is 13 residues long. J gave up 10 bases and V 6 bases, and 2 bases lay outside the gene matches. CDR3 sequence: CAISWDRGSPLHF. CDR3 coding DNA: TGTGCCATCAGCTGGGACAGGGGGTCACCCCTCCACTTT.

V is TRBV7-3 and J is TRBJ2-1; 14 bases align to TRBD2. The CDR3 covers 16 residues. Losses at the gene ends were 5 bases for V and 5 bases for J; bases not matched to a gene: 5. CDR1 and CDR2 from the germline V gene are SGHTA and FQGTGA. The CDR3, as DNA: TGTGCCAGCAGCCCCAGACTAGCGGGGGGGCACAATGAGCAGTTCTTC. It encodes CASSPRLAGGHNEQFF. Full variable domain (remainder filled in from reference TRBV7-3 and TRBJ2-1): GAGVSQTPSNKVTEKGKYVELRCDPISGHTALYWYRQSLGQGPEFLIYFQGTGAADDSGLPNDRFFAVRPEGSVSTLKIQRTERGDSAVYLCASSPRLAGGHNEQFFGPGTRLTVL.

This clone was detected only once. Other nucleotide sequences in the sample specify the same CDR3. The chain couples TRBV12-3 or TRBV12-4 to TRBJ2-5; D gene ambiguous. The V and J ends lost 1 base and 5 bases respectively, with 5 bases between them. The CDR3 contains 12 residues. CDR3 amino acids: CASSLVRETQYF. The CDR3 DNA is TGTGCCAGCAGTTTAGTGCGGGAGACCCAGTACTTC.

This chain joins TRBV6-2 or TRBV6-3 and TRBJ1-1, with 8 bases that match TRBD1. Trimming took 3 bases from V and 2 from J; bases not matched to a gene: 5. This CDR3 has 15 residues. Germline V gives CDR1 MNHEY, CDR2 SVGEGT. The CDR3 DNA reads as TGTGCCAGCAGTTATTCGGACAGGGCCAACACTGAAGCTTTCTTT. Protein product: CASSYSDRANTEAFF.

CDR3 in amino acids: CASSLAWSGGPDTQYF. CDR3 coding DNA: TGTGCCAGCAGCTTAGCGTGGAGCGGGGGGCCAGATACGCAGTATTTT. J is TRBJ2-3 and V is TRBV7-2; 9 bases line up with TRBD2. The germline gives CDR1 SGHTA, CDR2 FQGNSA. This CDR3 is 16 amino acids long. V dropped 0 bases and J dropped 4; count of bases not matched to a gene: 5. The variable domain in full, completed from reference TRBV7-2 and TRBJ2-3, reads GAGVSQSPSNKVTEKGKDVELRCDPISGHTALYWYRQSLGQGLEFLIYFQGNSAPDKSGLPSDRFSAERTGGSVSTLTIQRTQQEDSAVYLCASSLAWSGGPDTQYFGPGTRLTVL.

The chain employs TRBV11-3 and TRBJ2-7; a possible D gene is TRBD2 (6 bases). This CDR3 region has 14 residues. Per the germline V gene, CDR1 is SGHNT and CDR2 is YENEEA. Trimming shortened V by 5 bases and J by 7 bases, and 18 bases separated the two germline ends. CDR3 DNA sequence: TGTGCCAGCAGCCCAAGTGTGGGGAGGCGGGAGCAGTACTTC. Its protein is CASSPSVGRREQYF. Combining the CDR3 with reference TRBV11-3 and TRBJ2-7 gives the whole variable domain EAGVVQSPRYKIIEKKQPVAFWCNPISGHNTLYWYLQNLGQGPELLIRYENEEAVDDSQLPKDRFSAERLKGVDSTLKIQPAELGDSAVYLCASSPSVGRREQYFGPGTRLTVT.

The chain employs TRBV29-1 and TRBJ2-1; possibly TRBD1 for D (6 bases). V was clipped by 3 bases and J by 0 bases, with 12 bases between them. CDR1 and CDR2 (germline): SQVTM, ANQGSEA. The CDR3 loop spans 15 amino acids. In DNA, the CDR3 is TGCAGCGTTGATACAACAGGGAGCTCCTACAATGAGCAGTTCTTC. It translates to CSVDTTGSSYNEQFF.

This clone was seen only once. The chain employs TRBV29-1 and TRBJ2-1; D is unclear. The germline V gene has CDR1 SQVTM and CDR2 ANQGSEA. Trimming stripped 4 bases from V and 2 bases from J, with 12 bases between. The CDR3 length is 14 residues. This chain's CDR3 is CSVGFLVAYNEQFF. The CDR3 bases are TGCAGCGTTGGATTTCTAGTCGCCTACAATGAGCAGTTCTTC.

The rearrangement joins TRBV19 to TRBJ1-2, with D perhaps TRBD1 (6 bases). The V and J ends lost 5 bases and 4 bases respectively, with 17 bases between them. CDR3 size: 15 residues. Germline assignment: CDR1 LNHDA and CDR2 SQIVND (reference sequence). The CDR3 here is CASSVTRGALYGYTF. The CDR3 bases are TGTGCCAGTAGTGTTACCAGGGGCGCCCTCTATGGCTACACCTTC.

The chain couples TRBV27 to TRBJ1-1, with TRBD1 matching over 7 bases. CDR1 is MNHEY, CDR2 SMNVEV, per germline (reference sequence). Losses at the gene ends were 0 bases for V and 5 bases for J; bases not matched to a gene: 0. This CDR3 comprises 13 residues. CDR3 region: CASSLSGQTEAFF. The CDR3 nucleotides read TGTGCCAGCAGTTTATCGGGACAGACTGAAGCTTTCTTT.

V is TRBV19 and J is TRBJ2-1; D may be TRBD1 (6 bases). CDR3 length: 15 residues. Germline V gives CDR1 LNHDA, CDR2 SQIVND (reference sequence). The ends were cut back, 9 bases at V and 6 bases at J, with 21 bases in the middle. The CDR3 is CASKLDRTGSNEQFF. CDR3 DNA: TGTGCCAGCAAACTTGACAGGACGGGTAGCAATGAGCAGTTCTTC.

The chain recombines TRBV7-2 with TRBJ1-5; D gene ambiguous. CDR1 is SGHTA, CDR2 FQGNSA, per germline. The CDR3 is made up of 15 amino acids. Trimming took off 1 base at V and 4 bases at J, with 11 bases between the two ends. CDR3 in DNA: TGTGCCAGCAGCTTAGAGACCGGGGTAAATCAGCCCCAGCATTTT. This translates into CASSLETGVNQPQHF. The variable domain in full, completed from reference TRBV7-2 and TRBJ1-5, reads GAGVSQSPSNKVTEKGKDVELRCDPISGHTALYWYRQSLGQGLEFLIYFQGNSAPDKSGLPSDRFSAERTGGSVSTLTIQRTQQEDSAVYLCASSLETGVNQPQHFGDGTRLSIL.

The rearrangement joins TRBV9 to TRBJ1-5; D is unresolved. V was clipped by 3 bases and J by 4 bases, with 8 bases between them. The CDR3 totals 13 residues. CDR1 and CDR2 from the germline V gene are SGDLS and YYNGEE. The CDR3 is CASSAFENQPQHF. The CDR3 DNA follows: TGTGCCAGCAGCGCCTTCGAGAATCAGCCCCAGCATTTT.

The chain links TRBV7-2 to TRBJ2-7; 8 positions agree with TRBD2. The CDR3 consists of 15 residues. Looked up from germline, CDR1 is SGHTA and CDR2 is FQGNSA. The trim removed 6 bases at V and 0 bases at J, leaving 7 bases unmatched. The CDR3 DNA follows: TGTGCCAGCAGACGTAGCGGGACCCTCTCCTACGAGCAGTACTTC. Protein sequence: CASRRSGTLSYEQYF.

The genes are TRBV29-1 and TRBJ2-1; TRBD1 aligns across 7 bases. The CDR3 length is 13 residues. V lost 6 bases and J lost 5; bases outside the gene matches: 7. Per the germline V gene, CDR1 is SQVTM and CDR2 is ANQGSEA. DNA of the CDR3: TGCAGCGTCCGGGACAGAGCCAACAATGAGCAGTTCTTC. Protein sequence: CSVRDRANNEQFF.

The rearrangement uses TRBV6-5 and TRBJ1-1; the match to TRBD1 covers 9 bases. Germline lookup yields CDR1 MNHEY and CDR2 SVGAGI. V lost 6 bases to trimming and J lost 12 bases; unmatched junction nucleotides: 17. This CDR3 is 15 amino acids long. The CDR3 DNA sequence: TGTGCCAGCAGAAGACCCGGGACAGGGTGGGTTGGGACTTTCTTT. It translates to CASRRPGTGWVGTFF.

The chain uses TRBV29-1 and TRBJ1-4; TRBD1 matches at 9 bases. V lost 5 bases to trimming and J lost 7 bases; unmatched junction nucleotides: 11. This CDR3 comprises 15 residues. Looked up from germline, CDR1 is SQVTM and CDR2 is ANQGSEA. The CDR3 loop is CSVSPTGGGSEKLFF. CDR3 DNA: TGCAGCGTTAGCCCCACAGGGGGCGGGAGTGAAAAACTGTTTTTT.

The CDR3 DNA follows: TGTGCCAGCAGCTTACAGGGGGTAGACGAGCAGTACTTC. It specifies CASSLQGVDEQYF. The chain uses TRBV5-6 and TRBJ2-7; 8 bases match TRBD1. CDR3 length: 13 residues. V was pared by 2 bases and J by 5 bases, with 3 bases of the junction left unmatched. Germline values: CDR1 SGHDT, CDR2 YYEEEE.